Listed below are T cell receptor beta chains from one sample, sequenced in a study of B cell selection in AIRE deficiency. TCRdb's copy holds only in-frame clones and misses some; the assay was immunoSEQ multiplex PCR. The sample has tens of thousands of clones, roughly 93% seen once. The sample was Tregs sorted from PBMCs. These receptors all stem from a human donor with AIRE deficiency. CDR3s include the opening cysteine and the closing phenylalanine or tryptophan. The D gene is left open where the match is weak. The size field is filled for only some rows; it gives once, few, many or a size class.

clone_size,d_call,j_call,v_call,cdr3_nt,cdr3_aa
.,.,TRBJ1-4,TRBV6-5,TGTGCCAGCAGTTACACTTTAGGTGAAAAACTGTTTTTT,CASSYTLGEKLFF
.,.,TRBJ2-2,TRBV9,TGTGCCAGCAGCGTGTCCGGACCCGGGGAGCTGTTTTTT,CASSVSGPGELFF
once,.,TRBJ2-1,TRBV19,TGTGCCAGTAGTATAGTGGGCGCGTACCTATACAATGAGCAGTTCTTC,CASSIVGAYLYNEQFF
once,TRBD1,TRBJ2-7,TRBV5-5,TGTGCCAGCAGCCCGGACAGGGAAGGGCAGTACTTC,CASSPDREGQYF
once,.,TRBJ1-4,TRBV7-9,TGTGCCAGCAGCCCCCTCCGCGCAGAAAAACTGTTTTTT,CASSPLRAEKLFF
.,.,TRBJ1-6,TRBV11-1,TGTGCCAGCAGCTTATCTGATTCACCCCTCCACTTT,CASSLSDSPLHF
.,TRBD1,TRBJ1-1,TRBV6-1,TGTGCCAGCAGTGAGAACCTCGGGACAGCGAACACTGAAGCTTTCTTT,CASSENLGTANTEAFF
.,TRBD1,TRBJ2-7,TRBV29-1,TGCAGCGTTGGGGGGGGACAGGGTTGGGACGAGCAGTACTTC,CSVGGGQGWDEQYF
.,.,TRBJ2-1,TRBV27,TGTGCCAGCAGTTCAACTATGTACAATGAGCAGTTCTTC,CASSSTMYNEQFF
.,TRBD1,TRBJ2-3,TRBV19,TGTGCCAGTAGACGACAGGGGGTGGATACGCAGTATTTT,CASRRQGVDTQYF
.,.,TRBJ2-2,TRBV9,TGTGCCAGCAGCGCCAACATAGCGGCGAACACCGGGGAGCTGTTTTTT,CASSANIAANTGELFF
.,.,TRBJ2-1,TRBV2,TGTGCCAGCAGTGAAGCGGGGGTGGTTGAGCAGTTCTTC,CASSEAGVVEQFF
.,TRBD1,TRBJ1-3,TRBV28,TGTGCCAGCAGTTTAATGGGAGACAGGGGGCCTGGAAACACCATATATTTT,CASSLMGDRGPGNTIYF
.,.,TRBJ2-1,TRBV13,TGTGCCAGCAGCTTAGGACTCTCCCGCAGCTCCTACAATGAGCAGTTCTTC,CASSLGLSRSSYNEQFF
.,TRBD1,TRBJ2-1,TRBV7-3,TGTGCCAGCAGCTGGGACAGGTTCCATGAGCAGTTCTTC,CASSWDRFHEQFF
.,.,TRBJ2-3,TRBV7-7,TGTGCTAGCAGCTTAAACAGGCGCGATACGCAGTATTTT,CASSLNRRDTQYF
.,TRBD2,TRBJ2-1,TRBV5-4,TGTGCCAGCAGCTTCCCTAGCGGGAAATTGGGCAATGAGCAGTTCTTC,CASSFPSGKLGNEQFF
once,.,TRBJ1-3,TRBV5-6,TGTGCCAGCAGCTTCACAGGCGGACCCACCATATATTTT,CASSFTGGPTIYF
.,.,TRBJ2-3,TRBV10-3,TGTGCCATCAGTGGGGGGTGGACAGATACGCAGTATTTT,CAISGGWTDTQYF
.,.,TRBJ2-7,TRBV2,TGTGCCAGCAGCGATCTTAGGAGCTCCTACGAGCAGTACTTC,CASSDLRSSYEQYF
.,.,TRBJ1-1,TRBV19,TGTGCCAGTAGTAGATGGACGGGGAACACTGAAGCTTTCTTT,CASSRWTGNTEAFF
.,.,TRBJ2-3,TRBV12-1,TGTGCCAGCAGCTTTTCGGCTAGGGGTAATACGCAGTATTTT,CASSFSARGNTQYF
few,TRBD1,TRBJ1-5,TRBV19,TGTGCCAGTGGGGGGACAGGCGGTAATCAGCCCCAGCATTTT,CASGGTGGNQPQHF
.,.,TRBJ2-2,TRBV4-3,TGCGCCAGCAGCCAAGATCACCTAGGGGCAGGGACCGGGGAGCTGTTTTTT,CASSQDHLGAGTGELFF
.,.,TRBJ2-2,TRBV15,TGTGCCACCAGCAGGGCCCTTGGCACCGGGGAGCTGTTTTTT,CATSRALGTGELFF
once,.,TRBJ1-2,TRBV7-2,TGTGCCAGCAGCTTCTTGGTGGGACGGCTTAACTATGGCTACACCTTC,CASSFLVGRLNYGYTF
.,.,TRBJ1-2,TRBV7-9,TGTGCCAGCAGCTTAGCCCGGACAGCAGCTAACTATGGCTACACCTTC,CASSLARTAANYGYTF
.,.,TRBJ1-5,TRBV7-9,TGTGCCAGCAGCCCCTTTGGCCCCGATCAGCCCCAGCATTTT,CASSPFGPDQPQHF
.,.,TRBJ2-7,TRBV19,TGTGCCAGCAGCGCCGTGGGGGGAGCCTACGAGCAGTACTTC,CASSAVGGAYEQYF
.,.,TRBJ2-3,TRBV6-5,TGTGCCAGCAGTCTTCAAGATACGCAGTATTTT,CASSLQDTQYF
.,TRBD1,TRBJ2-7,TRBV19,TGTGCCAGTAGTATTGGTGACAGGGGCGCCTACGAGCAGTACTTC,CASSIGDRGAYEQYF
.,.,TRBJ2-1,TRBV4-1,TGCGCCAGCAGCCAAGGCGCTGCGTCCTACAATGAGCAGTTCTTC,CASSQGAASYNEQFF
.,.,TRBJ1-6,TRBV30,TGTGCCTGGGGGGCAGGGAGGCGAAATTCACCCCTCCACTTT,CAWGAGRRNSPLHF
.,.,TRBJ1-1,TRBV27,TGTGCCAGCAGTTTATTAAGGGCAGGGAACACTGAAGCTTTCTTT,CASSLLRAGNTEAFF
.,.,TRBJ2-7,TRBV5-6,TGTGCCAGCAGCTTGCAACGCGAGCAGTACTTC,CASSLQREQYF
.,TRBD1,TRBJ2-5,TRBV5-6,TGTGCCAGCAGCTGGGGACTTGTCAGGACAGGGGAAGAGACCCAGTACTTC,CASSWGLVRTGEETQYF
.,TRBD2,TRBJ2-5,TRBV7-2,TGTGCCAGCAGCTTGCGGGGGGCCCAGTACTTC,CASSLRGAQYF
.,.,TRBJ2-1,TRBV6-5,TGTGCCAGCAGTCTAGCGCCTATCTACAATGAGCAGTTCTTC,CASSLAPIYNEQFF
.,TRBD2,TRBJ2-1,TRBV30,TGTGCCTGGAGTGTACGGGACTCGGGGCGGGGGAAGCAGTTCTTC,CAWSVRDSGRGKQFF
.,.,TRBJ1-3,TRBV6-6,TGTGCCAGCAGTTACGTACTGTACTCTGGAAACACCATATATTTT,CASSYVLYSGNTIYF